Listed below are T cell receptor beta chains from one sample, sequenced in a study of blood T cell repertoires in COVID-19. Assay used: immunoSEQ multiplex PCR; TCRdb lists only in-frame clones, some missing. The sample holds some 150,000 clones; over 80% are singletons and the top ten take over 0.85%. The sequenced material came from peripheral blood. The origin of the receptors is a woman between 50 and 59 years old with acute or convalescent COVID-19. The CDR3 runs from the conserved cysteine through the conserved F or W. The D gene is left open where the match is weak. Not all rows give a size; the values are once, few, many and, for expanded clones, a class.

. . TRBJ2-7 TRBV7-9 CASSLGAGTREQYF TGTGCCAGCAGCCTAGGGGCAGGGACTCGCGAGCAGTACTTC
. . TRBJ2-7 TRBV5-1 CASSLGSPTYEQYF TGCGCCAGCAGCTTGGGTTCCCCAACCTACGAGCAGTACTTC
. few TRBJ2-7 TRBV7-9 CASSYRALEQYF TGTGCCAGCAGTTACAGGGCCCTCGAGCAGTACTTC
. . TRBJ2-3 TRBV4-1 CASSQAESGTQYF TGCGCCAGCAGCCAAGCGGAATCAGGTACGCAGTATTTT
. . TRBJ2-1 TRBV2 CASNPTGTGNEQFF TGTGCCAGCAATCCAACAGGGACGGGAAATGAGCAGTTCTTC
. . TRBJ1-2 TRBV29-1 CSVEDRNYGYTF TGCAGCGTTGAAGACAGGAACTATGGCTACACCTTC
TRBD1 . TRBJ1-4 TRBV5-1 CASSQGQGRYEKLFF TGCGCCAGCAGCCAGGGACAGGGGCGTTATGAAAAACTGTTTTTT
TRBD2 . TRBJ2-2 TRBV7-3 CASSSRLAGVTGELFF TGTGCCAGCAGCTCCAGACTAGCGGGAGTCACCGGGGAGCTGTTTTTT
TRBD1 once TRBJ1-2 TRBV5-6 CASGRDRINYGYTF TGTGCCAGCGGCCGGGACAGGATAAACTATGGCTACACCTTC
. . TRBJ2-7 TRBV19 CASSIIGQGEAYEQYF TGTGCCAGTAGTATTATCGGGCAGGGGGAGGCCTACGAGCAGTACTTC
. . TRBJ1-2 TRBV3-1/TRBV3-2 CASSQDMWQDYFYGYTF TGTGCCAGCAGCCAAGATATGTGGCAGGACTACTTCTATGGCTACACCTTC
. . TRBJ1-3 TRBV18 CASSPSASGGNTIYF TGTGCCAGCTCACCATCCGCCTCAGGGGGAAACACCATATATTTT
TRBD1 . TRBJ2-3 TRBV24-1 CATGDRVGTDTQYF TGTGCCACCGGGGACAGGGTTGGTACAGATACGCAGTATTTT
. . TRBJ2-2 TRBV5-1 CASSFRTANTGELFF TGCGCCAGCAGCTTTCGGACAGCGAACACCGGGGAGCTGTTTTTT